These T cell receptor beta chains were read from a single sample in a study of graft-versus-host responses after intestinal transplantation. TCRdb's table, derived via immunoSEQ multiplex PCR, lists solely in-frame clones and lacks some. The data contain about 15,000 clones, 74% of them singletons. Sequencing was performed on ileum tissue, taken 14 days after transplant. These receptors came from a human patient who received an intestinal transplant, so some T cells may come from the graft donor. Each CDR3 is given with its conserved first and last residue. The D gene is left open where the match is weak. A clone size is listed for some rows: how often the clone was seen (once, few, many), or a class if it is expanded.

V: TRBV2
J: TRBJ2-5
size: NA
D: TRBD2
CDR3: CASSDRVSGGQETQYF
DNA: TGTGCCAGCAGTGACAGGGTTAGCGGGGGGCAAGAGACCCAGTACTTC

V: TRBV6-5
J: TRBJ1-1
size: NA
D: NA
CDR3: CASSYSPGANTEAFF
DNA: TGTGCCAGCAGTTACTCGCCTGGGGCGAACACTGAAGCTTTCTTT

V: TRBV6-5
J: TRBJ2-5
size: NA
D: NA
CDR3: CASSLGQRGWSTQYF
DNA: TGTGCCAGCAGTTTAGGACAAAGAGGATGGTCGACCCAGTACTTC

V: TRBV19
J: TRBJ1-1
size: few
D: TRBD1
CDR3: CASSIDRTGSPEAFF
DNA: TGTGCCAGTAGTATAGACAGGACAGGGAGTCCTGAAGCTTTCTTT

V: TRBV18
J: TRBJ2-7
size: NA
D: NA
CDR3: CASSPTGRPYEQYF
DNA: TGTGCCAGCTCACCAACTGGACGGCCCTACGAGCAGTACTTC

V: TRBV19
J: TRBJ2-7
size: NA
D: TRBD2
CDR3: CASSPGLAGGFYEQYF
DNA: TGTGCCAGTAGTCCAGGACTAGCGGGAGGGTTCTACGAGCAGTACTTT

V: TRBV7-2
J: TRBJ1-5
size: few
D: NA
CDR3: CASSLQGNQPQHF
DNA: TGTGCCAGCAGCTTACAGGGCAATCAGCCCCAGCATTTT

V: TRBV5-1
J: TRBJ2-1
size: NA
D: NA
CDR3: CASSFQGEDEQFF
DNA: TGCGCCAGCAGCTTTCAGGGGGAGGATGAGCAGTTCTTC

V: TRBV7-6
J: TRBJ2-7
size: NA
D: NA
CDR3: CASSLASGSYEQYF
DNA: TGTGCCAGCAGCTTAGCATCTGGGAGCTACGAGCAGTACTTC

V: TRBV30
J: TRBJ1-5
size: NA
D: NA
CDR3: CAWHHKGTNQPQHF
DNA: TGTGCCTGGCACCACAAAGGGACGAATCAGCCCCAGCATTTT

V: TRBV15
J: TRBJ2-7
size: few
D: TRBD2
CDR3: CATSGIDSSGGAYEQYF
DNA: TGTGCCACCAGCGGAATCGACTCAAGCGGGGGCGCATACGAGCAGTACTTC

V: TRBV6-1
J: TRBJ2-1
size: NA
D: TRBD2
CDR3: CASSESGGWNEQFF
DNA: TGTGCCAGCAGTGAGAGCGGGGGGTGGAATGAGCAGTTCTTC

V: TRBV2
J: TRBJ2-5
size: NA
D: NA
CDR3: CASSLNPSGETQYF
DNA: TGTGCCAGCAGCCTAAACCCTAGTGGAGAGACCCAGTACTTC

V: TRBV13
J: TRBJ2-3
size: NA
D: NA
CDR3: CASSSNQVESTDTQYF
DNA: TGTGCCAGCAGCTCCAACCAGGTGGAGAGCACAGATACGCAGTATTTT

V: TRBV30
J: TRBJ2-3
size: NA
D: TRBD1
CDR3: CAWSVNTGADTQYF
DNA: TGTGCCTGGAGTGTCAATACAGGGGCAGATACGCAGTATTTT

V: TRBV4-1
J: TRBJ1-3
size: NA
D: NA
CDR3: CASSREHPYSGNTIYF
DNA: TGCGCCAGCAGCCGAGAACACCCTTACTCTGGAAACACCATATATTTT

V: TRBV7-9
J: TRBJ2-2
size: NA
D: TRBD2
CDR3: CASSQLGLAGELFF
DNA: TGTGCCAGCAGCCAGCTGGGACTAGCCGGGGAGCTGTTTTTT

V: TRBV6-5
J: TRBJ2-7
size: NA
D: TRBD1
CDR3: CASSYSWGQLSYEQYF
DNA: TGTGCCAGCAGTTACAGTTGGGGACAGCTATCCTACGAGCAGTACTTC

V: TRBV19
J: TRBJ1-2
size: few
D: NA
CDR3: CASSIPGWVYGYTF
DNA: TGTGCCAGTAGTATTCCAGGGTGGGTCTATGGCTACACCTTC

V: TRBV4-1
J: TRBJ1-1
size: few
D: NA
CDR3: CASSQDPGLVTEAFF
DNA: TGCGCCAGCAGCCAAGATCCGGGGTTAGTAACTGAAGCTTTCTTT

V: TRBV4-1
J: TRBJ2-1
size: NA
D: NA
CDR3: CASSHISDSNEQFF
DNA: TGCGCCAGCAGCCACATCTCGGACAGCAATGAGCAGTTCTTC

V: TRBV2
J: TRBJ1-2
size: NA
D: TRBD1
CDR3: CASTTAGTAANYGYTF
DNA: TGTGCCAGCACTACCGCTGGGACAGCAGCTAACTATGGCTACACCTTC

V: TRBV28
J: TRBJ1-2
size: few
D: NA
CDR3: CASSPPGFGYGYTF
DNA: TGTGCCAGCAGCCCCCCGGGTTTCGGCTATGGCTACACCTTC

V: TRBV5-4
J: TRBJ2-7
size: few
D: NA
CDR3: CASSSRGNEQYF
DNA: TGTGCCAGCAGCTCGAGGGGAAACGAGCAGTACTTC

V: TRBV11-1
J: TRBJ1-5
size: NA
D: NA
CDR3: CASSLVGLTGNQPQHF
DNA: TGTGCCAGCAGCTTAGTAGGGTTGACAGGCAATCAGCCCCAGCATTTT

V: TRBV7-9
J: TRBJ2-3
size: NA
D: NA
CDR3: CASSLEGVGDTQYF
DNA: TGTGCCAGCAGCTTAGAGGGGGTAGGAGATACGCAGTATTTT

V: TRBV27
J: TRBJ1-6
size: few
D: NA
CDR3: CASSLSANSPLHF
DNA: TGTGCCAGCAGTTTATCAGCTAATTCACCCCTCCACTTT

V: TRBV19
J: TRBJ2-7
size: once
D: NA
CDR3: CASSFTANSYEQYF
DNA: TGTGCCAGTAGTTTTACAGCCAACTCCTACGAGCAGTACTTC

V: TRBV2
J: TRBJ2-4
size: NA
D: NA
CDR3: CAKLDGDKNIQYF
DNA: TGTGCCAAACTCGACGGTGACAAAAACATTCAGTACTTC

V: TRBV6-4
J: TRBJ1-1
size: NA
D: NA
CDR3: CASSDSRGARAFF
DNA: TGTGCCAGCAGTGACTCGCGGGGGGCGAGGGCTTTCTTT

V: TRBV6-5
J: TRBJ2-7
size: NA
D: NA
CDR3: CASSPRSYEQYF
DNA: TGTGCCAGCAGCCCCCGCTCCTACGAGCAGTACTTC

V: TRBV2
J: TRBJ1-3
size: NA
D: NA
CDR3: CASSGHRERGNTIYF
DNA: TGTGCCAGCAGTGGACACAGGGAAAGGGGAAACACCATATATTTT

V: TRBV6-6
J: TRBJ2-3
size: NA
D: TRBD1
CDR3: CASKTPQGRTDTQYF
DNA: TGTGCCAGCAAAACCCCACAGGGGCGAACAGATACGCAGTATTTT

V: TRBV5-4
J: TRBJ2-6
size: once
D: NA
CDR3: CASSLEPVGSGANVLTF
DNA: TGTGCCAGCAGCTTAGAACCGGTTGGCTCTGGGGCCAACGTCCTGACTTTC

V: TRBV7-9
J: TRBJ2-2
size: NA
D: NA
CDR3: CASSLSSGGTGELFF
DNA: TGTGCCAGCAGCTTATCGTCCGGAGGCACCGGGGAGCTGTTTTTT

V: TRBV11-2
J: TRBJ2-5
size: NA
D: NA
CDR3: CASRQGETQYF
DNA: TGTGCCAGCAGACAGGGAGAGACCCAGTACTTC

V: TRBV29-1
J: TRBJ2-7
size: few
D: NA
CDR3: CSVEDTQGGTNAYEQYF
DNA: TGCAGCGTTGAAGATACGCAGGGAGGTACCAATGCCTACGAGCAGTACTTC

V: TRBV19
J: TRBJ2-7
size: NA
D: TRBD2
CDR3: CASSIESKGWLAGGPPYYEQYF
DNA: TGTGCCAGTAGTATAGAGTCTAAGGGGTGGCTAGCGGGAGGGCCTCCATACTACGAGCAGTACTTC

V: TRBV7-9
J: TRBJ2-2
size: NA
D: TRBD2
CDR3: CASSSPSGSAGELFF
DNA: TGTGCCAGCAGCTCCCCTAGCGGGAGTGCCGGGGAGCTGTTTTTT

V: TRBV29-1
J: TRBJ2-7
size: NA
D: NA
CDR3: CSVEDTLSYEQYF
DNA: TGCAGCGTTGAAGATACCCTCTCCTACGAGCAGTACTTC

V: TRBV2
J: TRBJ1-2
size: NA
D: TRBD1
CDR3: CARNRPGQGDGYTF
DNA: TGTGCCAGAAACCGACCGGGACAGGGGGATGGCTACACCTTC

V: TRBV7-9
J: TRBJ2-4
size: NA
D: NA
CDR3: CASSQEGLGNIQYF
DNA: TGTGCCAGCAGCCAAGAGGGACTCGGGAACATTCAGTACTTC

V: TRBV2
J: TRBJ2-4
size: NA
D: TRBD1
CDR3: CASGTGEYQNIQYF
DNA: TGTGCCAGCGGGACAGGGGAGTATCAAAACATTCAGTACTTC

V: TRBV30
J: TRBJ2-5
size: NA
D: TRBD2
CDR3: CAWSVKGLAGVQYF
DNA: TGTGCCTGGAGTGTTAAGGGACTAGCGGGGGTACAGTACTTC

V: TRBV5-8
J: TRBJ2-6
size: NA
D: TRBD2
CDR3: CASETSGVSGANVLTF
DNA: TGTGCCAGCGAAACTAGCGGGGTATCTGGGGCCAACGTCCTGACTTTC

V: TRBV6-6
J: TRBJ1-1
size: NA
D: NA
CDR3: CASSSQGDTEAFF
DNA: TGTGCCAGCAGTTCGCAGGGAGATACTGAAGCTTTCTTT

V: TRBV2
J: TRBJ2-3
size: NA
D: NA
CDR3: CASTRRHGAGRSDTQYF
DNA: TGTGCCAGCACCCGAAGGCACGGCGCAGGGCGGTCAGATACGCAGTATTTT

V: TRBV28
J: TRBJ2-4
size: NA
D: NA
CDR3: CASSLGVNIQYF
DNA: TGTGCCAGCAGTTTAGGGGTGAACATTCAGTACTTC

V: TRBV18
J: TRBJ1-1
size: NA
D: NA
CDR3: CASSPQGDTEAFF
DNA: TGTGCCAGCTCACCACAGGGGGACACTGAAGCTTTCTTT

V: TRBV2
J: TRBJ1-5
size: NA
D: NA
CDR3: CASSAQGSNQPQHF
DNA: TGTGCCAGCAGTGCACAGGGATCAAATCAGCCCCAGCATTTT

V: TRBV4-1
J: TRBJ2-1
size: NA
D: TRBD2
CDR3: CASSQVPGLETFF
DNA: TGCGCCAGCAGCCAAGTCCCGGGACTAGAAACGTTCTTC

V: TRBV11-2
J: TRBJ2-3
size: NA
D: NA
CDR3: CASSLDGTSTDTQYF
DNA: TGTGCCAGCAGCTTAGATGGGACTAGCACAGATACGCAGTATTTT

V: TRBV5-1
J: TRBJ2-7
size: NA
D: NA
CDR3: CASSLYGDEQYF
DNA: TGCGCCAGCAGCTTGTACGGGGACGAGCAGTACTTC

V: TRBV5-4
J: TRBJ2-5
size: once
D: TRBD2
CDR3: CASSFSGSQETQYF
DNA: TGTGCCAGCAGCTTTAGCGGGAGCCAAGAGACCCAGTACTTC

V: TRBV19
J: TRBJ1-2
size: NA
D: NA
CDR3: CASDNRGSFYGYTF
DNA: TGTGCCAGCGACAACCGGGGCAGCTTCTATGGCTACACCTTC

V: TRBV11-3
J: TRBJ2-1
size: NA
D: NA
CDR3: CASSLIQGYNEQFF
DNA: TGTGCCAGCAGCTTAATACAGGGCTACAATGAGCAGTTCTTC